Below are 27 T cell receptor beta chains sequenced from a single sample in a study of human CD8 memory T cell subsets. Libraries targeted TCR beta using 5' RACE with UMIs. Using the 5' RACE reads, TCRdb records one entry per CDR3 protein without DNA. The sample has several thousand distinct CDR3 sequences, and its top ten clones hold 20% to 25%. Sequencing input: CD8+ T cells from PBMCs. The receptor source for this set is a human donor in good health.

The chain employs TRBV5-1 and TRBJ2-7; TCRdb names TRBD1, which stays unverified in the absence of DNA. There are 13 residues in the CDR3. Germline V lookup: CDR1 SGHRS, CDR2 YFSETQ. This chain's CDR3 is CASSWGQGYEQYF.

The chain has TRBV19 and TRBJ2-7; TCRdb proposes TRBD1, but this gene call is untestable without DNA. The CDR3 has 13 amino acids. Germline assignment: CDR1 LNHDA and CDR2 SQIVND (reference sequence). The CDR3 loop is CASSPGHYYEQYF.

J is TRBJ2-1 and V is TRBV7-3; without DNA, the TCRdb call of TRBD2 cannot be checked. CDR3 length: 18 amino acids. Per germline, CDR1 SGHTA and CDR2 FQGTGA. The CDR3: CASSLSGLASGRDNEQFF.

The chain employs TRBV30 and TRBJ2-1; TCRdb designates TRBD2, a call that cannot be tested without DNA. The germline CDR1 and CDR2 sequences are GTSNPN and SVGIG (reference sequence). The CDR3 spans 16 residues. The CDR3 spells CAWSLAGGEYYNEQFF.

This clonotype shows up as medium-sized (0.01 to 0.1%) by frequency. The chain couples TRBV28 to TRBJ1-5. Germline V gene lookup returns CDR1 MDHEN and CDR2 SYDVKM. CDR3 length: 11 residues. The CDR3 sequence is CASSSLRAQHF.

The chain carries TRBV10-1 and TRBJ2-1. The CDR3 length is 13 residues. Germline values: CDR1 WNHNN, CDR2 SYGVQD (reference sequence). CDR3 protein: CASSEFPYNEQFF.

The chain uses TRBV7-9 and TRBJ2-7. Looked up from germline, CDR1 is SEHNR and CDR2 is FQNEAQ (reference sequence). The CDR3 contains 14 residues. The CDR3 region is CASSPKDSAYEQYF.

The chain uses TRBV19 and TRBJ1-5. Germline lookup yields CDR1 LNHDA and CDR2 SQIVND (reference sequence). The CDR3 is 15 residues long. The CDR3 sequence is CASRGLSGGNQPQHF.

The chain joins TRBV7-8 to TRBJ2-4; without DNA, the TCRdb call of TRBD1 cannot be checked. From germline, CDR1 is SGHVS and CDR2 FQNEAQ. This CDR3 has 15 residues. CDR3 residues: CASSVGGGAKNIQYF. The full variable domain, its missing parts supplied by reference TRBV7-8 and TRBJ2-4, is GAGVSQSPRYKVAKRGQDVALRCDPISGHVSLFWYQQALGQGPEFLTYFQNEAQLDKSGLPSDRFFAERPEGSVSTLKIQRTQQEDSAVYLCASSVGGGAKNIQYFGAGTRLSVL.

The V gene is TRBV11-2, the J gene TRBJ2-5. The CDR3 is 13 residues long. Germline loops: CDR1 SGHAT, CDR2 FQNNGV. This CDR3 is CASTSAEQETQYF.

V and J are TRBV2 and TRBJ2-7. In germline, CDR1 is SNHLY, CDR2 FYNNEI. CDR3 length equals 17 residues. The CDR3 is CASSGGVSFASSNEQYF.

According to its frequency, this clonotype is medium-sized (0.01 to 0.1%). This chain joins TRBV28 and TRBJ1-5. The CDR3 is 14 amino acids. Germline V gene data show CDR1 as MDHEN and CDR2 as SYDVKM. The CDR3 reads CASSPEVSNQPQHF. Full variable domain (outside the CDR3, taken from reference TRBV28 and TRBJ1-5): DVKVTQSSRYLVKRTGEKVFLECVQDMDHENMFWYRQDPGLGLRLIYFSYDVKMKEKGDIPEGYSVSREKKERFSLILESASTNQTSMYLCASSPEVSNQPQHFGDGTRLSIL.

CDR3 in amino acids: CASSKAGSYNEQFF. This chain connects TRBV19 to TRBJ2-1; TCRdb picks TRBD1, but there is no DNA to check that call. Germline V gene lookup returns CDR1 LNHDA and CDR2 SQIVND (reference sequence). This CDR3 region has 14 residues. Full variable domain (rest looked up from reference TRBV19 and TRBJ2-1): DGGITQSPKYLFRKEGQNVTLSCEQNLNHDAMYWYRQDPGQGLRLIYYSQIVNDFQKGDIAEGYSVSREKKESFPLTVTSAQKNPTAFYLCASSKAGSYNEQFFGPGTRLTVL.

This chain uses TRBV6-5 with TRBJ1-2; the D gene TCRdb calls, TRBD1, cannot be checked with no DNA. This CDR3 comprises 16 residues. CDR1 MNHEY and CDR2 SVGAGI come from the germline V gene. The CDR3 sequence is CASSYSDDRARSGYTF.

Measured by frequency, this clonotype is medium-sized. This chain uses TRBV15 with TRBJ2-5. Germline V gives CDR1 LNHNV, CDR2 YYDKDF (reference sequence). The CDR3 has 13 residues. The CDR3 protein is CATSNRGLETQYF.

This CDR3 is CASSFSGKGHEQYF. The chain has TRBV28 and TRBJ2-7; TCRdb gives TRBD2 as the D gene, but with no DNA this cannot be confirmed. CDR3 size: 14 residues. Germline-derived CDR1 and CDR2 are MDHEN and SYDVKM. The whole variable domain, remainder taken from reference TRBV28 and TRBJ2-7, is DVKVTQSSRYLVKRTGEKVFLECVQDMDHENMFWYRQDPGLGLRLIYFSYDVKMKEKGDIPEGYSVSREKKERFSLILESASTNQTSMYLCASSFSGKGHEQYFGPGTRLTVT.

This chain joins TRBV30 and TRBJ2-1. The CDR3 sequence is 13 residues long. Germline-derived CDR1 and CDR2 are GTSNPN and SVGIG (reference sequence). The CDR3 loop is CACLSDLYNEQFF.

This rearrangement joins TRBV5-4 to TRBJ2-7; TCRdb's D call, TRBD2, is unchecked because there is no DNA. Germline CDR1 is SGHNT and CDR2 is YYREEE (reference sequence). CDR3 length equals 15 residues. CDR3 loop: CASSLEGTSGTEQYF.

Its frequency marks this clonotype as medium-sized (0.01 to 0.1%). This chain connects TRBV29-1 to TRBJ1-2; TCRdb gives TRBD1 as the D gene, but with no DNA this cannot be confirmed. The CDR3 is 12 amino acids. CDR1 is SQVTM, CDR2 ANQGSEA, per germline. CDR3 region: CSVSGDRHGYTF.

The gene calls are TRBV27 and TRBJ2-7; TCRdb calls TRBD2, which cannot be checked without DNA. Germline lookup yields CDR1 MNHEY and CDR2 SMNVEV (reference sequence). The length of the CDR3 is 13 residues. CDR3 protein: CATGPTSGYEQYF.

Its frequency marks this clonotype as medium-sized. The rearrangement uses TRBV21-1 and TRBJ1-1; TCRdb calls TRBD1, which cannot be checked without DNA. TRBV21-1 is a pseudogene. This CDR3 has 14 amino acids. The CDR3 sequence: CASNLGTPNTEAFF.

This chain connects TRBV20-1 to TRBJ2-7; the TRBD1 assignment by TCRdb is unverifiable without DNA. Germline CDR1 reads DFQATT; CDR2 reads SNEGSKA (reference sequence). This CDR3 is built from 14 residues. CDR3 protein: CSAIPGTGVYEQYF.

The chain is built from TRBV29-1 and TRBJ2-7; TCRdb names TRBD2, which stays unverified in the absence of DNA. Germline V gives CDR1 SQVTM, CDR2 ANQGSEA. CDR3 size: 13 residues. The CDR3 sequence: CSATSAGAYEQYF.

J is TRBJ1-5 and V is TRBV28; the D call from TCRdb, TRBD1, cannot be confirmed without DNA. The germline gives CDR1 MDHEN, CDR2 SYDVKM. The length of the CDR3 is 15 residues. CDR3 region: CASTGHQGSNQPQHF.

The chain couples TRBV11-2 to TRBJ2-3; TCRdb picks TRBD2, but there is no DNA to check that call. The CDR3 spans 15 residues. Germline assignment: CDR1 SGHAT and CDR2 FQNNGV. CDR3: CASSDLAGGIDTQYF.

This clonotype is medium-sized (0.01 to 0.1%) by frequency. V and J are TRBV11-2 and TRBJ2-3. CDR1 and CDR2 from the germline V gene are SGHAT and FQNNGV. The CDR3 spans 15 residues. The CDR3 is CASSASGTFTDTQYF.

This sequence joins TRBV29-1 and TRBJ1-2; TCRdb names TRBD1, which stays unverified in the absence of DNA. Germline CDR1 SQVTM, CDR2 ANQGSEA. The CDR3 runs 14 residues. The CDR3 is CSVEVGGANYGYTF.